Reported below is one T cell receptor (beta chain). Its antigen is unknown. Treatment in this sample: some 20 received Ad26.COV2.S at low or high dose, single or two shots; roughly five received placebo; per-sample allocation not given. On day 63 after the first injection, vaccine and placebo recipients gave samples. Only in-frame clones appear in the TCRdb table, and some are missing; sequencing was by immunoSEQ multiplex PCR. The profile shows 300,000 to 400,000 clones, about 88% of them singletons. The data originate from a study of Ad26.COV2.S vaccination and SARS-CoV-2 variants. Broader study findings: CD8+ and CD4+ T cells specific for spike reportedly responded with substantial breadth after vaccination. Possibly, TCR breadth and depth analyses underestimated total T cell responses. Placebo recipients trailed vaccine recipients in spike-specific TCR breadth.

The V gene's germline CDR1 is SEHNR and CDR2 FQNEAQ (reference sequence). There are 14 residues in the CDR3. Unmatched junction bases numbered 2, after V lost 4 bases and J lost 2 bases. This TCR derives from a person aged 18-65 years who received the Ad26.COV2.S COVID-19 vaccine or a placebo. The chain carries TRBV7-9 and TRBJ1-5, with TRBD1 matching 7 bases. The starting material was peripheral blood, obtained in a trial of Ad26.COV2.S vaccine versus placebo. DNA of the CDR3: TGTGCCAGCAGCTCAACAGGGGGCAATCAGCCCCAGCATTTT. Protein sequence: CASSSTGGNQPQHF.